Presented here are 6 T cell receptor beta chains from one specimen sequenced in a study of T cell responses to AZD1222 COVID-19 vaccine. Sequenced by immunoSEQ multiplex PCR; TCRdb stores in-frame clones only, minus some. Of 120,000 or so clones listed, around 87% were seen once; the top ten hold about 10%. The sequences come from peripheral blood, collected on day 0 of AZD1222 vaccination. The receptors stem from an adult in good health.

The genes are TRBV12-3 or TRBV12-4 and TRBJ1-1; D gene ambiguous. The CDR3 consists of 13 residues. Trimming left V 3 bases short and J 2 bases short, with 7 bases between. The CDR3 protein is CASSLKTNTEAFF. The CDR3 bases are TGTGCCAGCAGTTTGAAGACAAACACTGAAGCTTTCTTT.

This CDR3 is CASSLRTTPGTSAPDTQYF. CDR3 coding DNA: TGTGCCAGTAGTCTCCGTACCACCCCGGGGACTAGCGCCCCAGATACGCAGTATTTT. The chain combines TRBV19 with TRBJ2-3; 10 nucleotides agree with TRBD2. Germline V gene sequence: CDR1 LNHDA, CDR2 SQIVND (reference sequence). V lost 5 bases and J lost 4; bases outside the gene matches: 18. The CDR3 has 19 amino acids.

In DNA form, the CDR3 reads TGTGCCAGCAGTTTACAGGGGAGTCCTAAACGTGAGCAGTTCTTC. It encodes CASSLQGSPKREQFF. V usage is TRBV6-5 and J usage is TRBJ2-1; the match to TRBD1 covers 7 bases. Germline values: CDR1 MNHEY, CDR2 SVGAGI. This CDR3 comprises 15 residues. V lost 4 bases to trimming and J lost 9 bases; unmatched junction nucleotides: 12.

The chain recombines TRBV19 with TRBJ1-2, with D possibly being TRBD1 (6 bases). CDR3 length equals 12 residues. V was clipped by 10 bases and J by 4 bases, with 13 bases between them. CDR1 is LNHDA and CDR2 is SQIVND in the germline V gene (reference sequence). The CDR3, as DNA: TGTGCCACCTCAGGGGATAGCTATGGCTACACCTTC. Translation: CATSGDSYGYTF.

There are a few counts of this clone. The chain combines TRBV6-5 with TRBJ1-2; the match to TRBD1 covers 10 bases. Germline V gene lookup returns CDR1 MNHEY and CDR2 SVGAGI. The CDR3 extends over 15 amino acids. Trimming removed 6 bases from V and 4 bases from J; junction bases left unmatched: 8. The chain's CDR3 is CASRKGTGVLYGYTF. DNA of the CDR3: TGTGCCAGCAGAAAAGGGACAGGGGTGCTCTATGGCTACACCTTC.

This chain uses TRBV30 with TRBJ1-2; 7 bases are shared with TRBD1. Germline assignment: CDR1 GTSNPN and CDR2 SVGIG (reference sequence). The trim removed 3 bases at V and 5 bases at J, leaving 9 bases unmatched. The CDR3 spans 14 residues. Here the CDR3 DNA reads TGTGCCTGGAGCGGGGACAGCCGAGGATATGGCTACACCTTC. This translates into CAWSGDSRGYGYTF.